This T cell receptor beta chain was found in a study of blood T cell repertoires in COVID-19 (TCRdb year 2020). The study in broad terms: Samples from collaborators originated in the United States, Italy and Spain and spanned both the acute and convalescent phases of COVID-19. Deeply sampled blood TCRbeta repertoires from subjects exposed to, actively infected with, or recovered from COVID-19 were included in the dataset. The repertoires were released in a freely available public database intended as a resource for research on the immune response to SARS-CoV-2. The samples were drawn from two sources: the first 160 participants of the ongoing ImmuneRACE study, and 950 to 1,500 subjects contributed by 6 global collaborators. The material from the prospective study consisted of cDNA or gDNA derived from T cells, B-cell-depleted T cells, or PBMCs. The sample metadata nearly always contained a de-identified subject ID, COVID-19 status, age in years and sex. Where available, HLA class I and class II types were taken from metadata supplied by the sample provider and were not determined by assay-based typing. General conclusions and limits of the study: The amount of clinical and demographic metadata varied by source and participant and was provided uncurated.

The CDR3 starts with the cysteine, ends with the phenylalanine, and has 16 residues. Here the CDR3 DNA is all that survives: 48 bases in frame from base 1. The junction shows trimming of 5 bases on V and 0 bases on J, plus 14 bases between the germline ends. From a lookup of the germline V gene, CDR1 and CDR2 are MGHRA and YSYEKL. Enrolling through a virtual design, the prospective study's participants ranged in age from roughly 18 to 100 years and lived across about two dozen United States geographic areas. To assign participants to cohorts, the prospective study relied on clinical history that participants themselves reported in a screening survey and a study questionnaire. A participant counted as exposed if, within 2 weeks of entering the study, that participant had been in contact with someone who had a PCR-confirmed or clinician-diagnosed COVID-19 case. Mobile phlebotomists in the prospective study collected whole blood, serum and a nasopharyngeal or oropharyngeal swab from every participant. Prospective study participants could optionally give additional blood draws and questionnaires over an approximately 2-month period. Prospective study blood samples were shipped either frozen or at room temperature before DNA extraction.

A remark on this clone: Its antigen is currently not known. No base quality values were provided; no much bigger clone lies one nucleotide off.

TCRbeta CDR3 regions were amplified from genomic DNA using the immunoSEQ Assay, a bias-controlled multiplex PCR. In the authors' own workflow: The number of nucleated cells in each sample was estimated by amplification of reference gene primers within the assay. To quantify the absolute abundance of each unique TCRbeta CDR3 rearrangement, sequence reads were collapsed and filtered. For each sample, productive Simpson clonality was calculated as the square root of Simpson's diversity index across productive rearrangements. TCRdb retrieved this table from immuneACCESS and kept in-frame rearrangements only. Not all clones are present; in checked studies, unresolved V genes account for under half, and no reason is known for the remainder. Clone size and the V and J calls come from that table; the DNA yielded D and trimming. In all, the sample holds about 180,000 clones, and 80% of those were seen once. Of the sample, about an eighth falls within the top ten clones.

The sequence joins TRBV4-1 to TRBJ1-3; TRBD1 is a possible D gene, resting on 5 matching bases. The sequenced sample was PBMCs or T cells enriched from blood (not recorded which). This clonotype was obtained from a man aged 55 to 70 who had been exposed to COVID-19. The DNA reads TGCGCCAGCAGCTCCTCCCTAGGGGTCTCTGGAAACACCATATATTTT. This encodes CASSSSLGVSGNTIYF.